The clone carrying this T cell receptor (beta chain) has more than one count but fewer than ten. One end of the junction does not line up with germline, which may come from a read error. This sample is drawn from a study of regulatory T cells in long-lasting Graves disease. Background on the study: Newly diagnosed Graves' patients had under 3 months of antithyroid drugs.

Building of the TCR beta libraries involved iRepertoire HTBI primers and Arm-PCR of CDR3 regions. TCRdb recomputed calls from the multiplex PCR reads with MiXCR, one row per CDR3 protein. This sample has a few hundred thousand distinct CDR3 sequences; around an eighth occur once, and the top ten carry roughly a tenth. Time point here: newly diagnosed GD, antithyroid drugs for less than 3 months. Scientists built the TCR library using RNA that was extracted from PBMCs. CDR1 and CDR2 (germline): MNHEY, SVGEGT. This CDR3 has 14 residues. The same data also went into a second study, on T cells in Graves' hyperthyroidism and ophthalmopathy. That paper adds: Recently diagnosed hyperthyroidism of less than 2 months' duration affected patients aged 18 to 65. Uncontrolled infection, other autoimmune disease, pregnancy or lactation disqualified patients from enrolment. The TCR CDR3 was amplified in a first-round RT-PCR using the HTBI primer set.

This chain links TRBV6-2 or TRBV6-3 with TRBJ2-1; D might be TRBD2 (6 bases). The TCR comes from a man aged 25-45 years with Graves disease. The sequences come from peripheral blood mononuclear cells (PBMCs), collected at new diagnosis, from a patient treated with antithyroid drugs. The CDR3 sequence is CVSSEAPGLNEQFF. The CDR3, as DNA: TGTGTCAGCAGTGAAGCTCCGGGACTCAATGAGCAGTTCTTC.